The 22 T cell receptor beta chains reported below all come from one sample, sequenced in a study of cytomegalovirus exposure and HLA in healthy donors. PCR used 60 Vbeta primers and 13 Jbeta primers. This table comes from immunoSEQ multiplex PCR, and its TCRdb copy is limited to in-frame clones, with some not included. Here the sample spans about 190,000 clones, roughly 76% being singletons. The sample comprised PBMCs. These receptors were obtained from a man between 40 and 49 years old in good health and CMV-seropositive.

The rearrangement uses TRBV13 and TRBJ1-2; a possible D gene is TRBD1 (6 bases). Looked up from germline, CDR1 is PRHDT and CDR2 is FYEKMQ (reference sequence). V was pared by 6 bases and J by 8 bases, with 19 bases between. The CDR3 runs 14 residues. For the CDR3, the DNA is TGTGCCAGCAGTTCATCCTCCTCAGGGGAAGGCTACACCTTC. Protein: CASSSSSSGEGYTF.

The chain joins TRBV18 to TRBJ1-3; D gene uncertain. The V gene's germline CDR1 is KGHSH and CDR2 LQKENI. The CDR3 sequence is 12 residues long. The V end lost 3 bases, the J end lost 3 bases, and 3 bases lay between the germline ends. CDR3 bases: TGTGCCAGCTCACCCAGTGGAAACACCATATATTTT. As protein: CASSPSGNTIYF.

This clone has just one count. V usage is TRBV6-1 and J usage is TRBJ2-2; D possibly corresponds to TRBD2 (7 bases). CDR3 length: 15 residues. The germline gives CDR1 MNHNS, CDR2 SASEGT. Deletions cut 10 bases from V and 2 bases from J, with 17 bases between. The CDR3 DNA sequence: TGTGCCACGAAAGTAAGGGGGGGTAACACCGGGGAGCTGTTTTTT. Encoded protein: CATKVRGGNTGELFF.

The genes are TRBV7-9 and TRBJ1-3; 8 nucleotides align to TRBD1. J gave up 0 bases and V 5 bases, and 6 bases lay outside the gene matches. Germline-derived CDR1 and CDR2 are SEHNR and FQNEAQ (reference sequence). This CDR3 has 16 residues. The CDR3 DNA is TGTGCCAGCAGCCCGGACAGGGCCTCCTCTGGAAACACCATATATTTT. Residues: CASSPDRASSGNTIYF.

The chain has TRBV18 and TRBJ2-7, with 10 bases identical to TRBD1. V shed 2 bases, J shed 3 bases, and the junction held 7 bases outside the gene matches. The length of the CDR3 is 16 residues. CDR1 is KGHSH, CDR2 LQKENI, per germline. The CDR3 DNA follows: TGTGCCAGCTCACCAAACCCGGGACAGGGGAGCTACGAGCAGTACTTC. Amino acid sequence: CASSPNPGQGSYEQYF.

This clone was seen once. V and J are TRBV27 and TRBJ2-7; maybe TRBD2 (7 bases). Germline CDR1 is MNHEY and CDR2 is SMNVEV (reference sequence). CDR3 length: 15 residues. V was pared by 5 bases and J by 2 bases, with 16 bases between. The CDR3 protein is CASSPMAGATYEQYF. Here the CDR3 DNA reads TGTGCCAGCAGTCCGATGGCGGGGGCGACCTACGAGCAGTACTTC.

The sample holds a few counts of this clone. V usage is TRBV29-1 and J usage is TRBJ2-3; tentative D call: TRBD2 (5 bases). The CDR3 length is 15 residues. V was trimmed by 0 bases and J by 4 bases, leaving 14 bases between them. Germline V CDR1 and CDR2: SQVTM, ANQGSEA. CDR3 sequence: CSVEERVPRADTQYF. For the CDR3, the DNA is TGCAGCGTTGAAGAGCGGGTTCCGCGGGCAGATACGCAGTATTTT.

This clone has more than one count but fewer than ten. The J gene is TRBJ2-7, the V gene TRBV7-9; TRBD1 aligns across 7 bases. Trimming cost V 4 bases and J 3 bases; bases outside gene matches: 9. The CDR3 loop spans 15 amino acids. CDR1 and CDR2 (germline): SEHNR, FQNEAQ (reference sequence). CDR3 bases: TGTGCCAGCAGCTCTCCGACAGGGTTGGGCTACGAGCAGTACTTC. It codes for CASSSPTGLGYEQYF.

This chain links TRBV19 with TRBJ2-1, with 8 bases identical to TRBD2. The germline CDR1 and CDR2 sequences are LNHDA and SQIVND (reference sequence). The J segment lost 6 bases and the V segment lost 1 base, leaving 5 bases of the junction unmatched. The CDR3 contains 15 residues. Here the CDR3 DNA reads TGTGCCAGTAGTATAGTTAGCGGGGCCCGCAATGAGCAGTTCTTC. It is translated as CASSIVSGARNEQFF.

The V and J genes are TRBV7-2 and TRBJ2-3, with 8 bases matching TRBD2. Germline assignment: CDR1 SGHTA and CDR2 FQGNSA. Trimming cost V 3 bases and J 4 bases; bases outside gene matches: 9. The length of the CDR3 is 16 residues. CDR3 in DNA: TGTGCCAGCAGCTTTATTGCGGGGGGCCTTGCAGATACGCAGTATTTT. It codes for CASSFIAGGLADTQYF.

The chain uses TRBV28 and TRBJ2-1, with a weak D call TRBD1 (7 bases). Germline V gene sequence: CDR1 MDHEN, CDR2 SYDVKM. The CDR3 is 14 residues long. Here the CDR3 reads CAAGGPSSYNEQFF. DNA of the CDR3: TGTGCTGCAGGGGGGCCTAGCTCCTACAATGAGCAGTTCTTC.

The chain joins TRBV29-1 to TRBJ2-1; TRBD2 agrees at 8 bases. The CDR3 is 13 amino acids. Germline-derived CDR1 and CDR2 are SQVTM and ANQGSEA. The junction had 11 bases not matched to a gene; V was cut back by 8 bases and J by 8 bases. The CDR3 DNA sequence: TGCAGCTCTGCGAGACTAGCGCAGTATGAGCAGTTCTTC. This sequence encodes CSSARLAQYEQFF.

The J gene is TRBJ2-7, the V gene TRBV4-2; TRBD2 is a possible D gene (5 bases). V was trimmed by 0 bases and J by 3 bases, leaving 12 bases between them. CDR1 is LGHNA and CDR2 is YNFKEQ in the germline V gene. This CDR3 is 15 amino acids long. DNA of the CDR3: TGTGCCAGCAGCCAAGATCGGGGTACTATCTACGAGCAGTACTTC. The encoded protein is CASSQDRGTIYEQYF.

V and J are TRBV5-4 and TRBJ1-3; TRBD1 aligns across 9 bases. The germline gives CDR1 SGHNT, CDR2 YYREEE (reference sequence). CDR3 length: 15 residues. V lost 4 bases to trimming and J lost 2 bases; unmatched junction nucleotides: 4. CDR3 in DNA: TGTGCCAGCAGCGGACAGGGGATCGCTGGAAACACCATATATTTT. It codes for CASSGQGIAGNTIYF.

The gene calls are TRBV7-8 and TRBJ2-3; no definite D call. Germline CDR1 SGHVS, CDR2 FQNEAQ. V dropped 1 base and J dropped 3 bases, with 5 bases sitting between them. This CDR3 contains 13 residues. The CDR3 region has the DNA TGTGCCAGCAGCTTAGGGCGGACAGATACGCAGTATTTT. Residues: CASSLGRTDTQYF.

V is TRBV6-5 and J is TRBJ2-7; maybe TRBD1 (6 bases). Germline lookup yields CDR1 MNHEY and CDR2 SVGAGI. V lost 8 bases and J lost 4, with 9 bases in between. The CDR3 runs to 11 residues. The CDR3 DNA sequence: TGTGCCAGCGCCCAGGGGTACGAGCAGTACTTC. The encoded protein is CASAQGYEQYF.

V usage is TRBV19 and J usage is TRBJ2-3; possible D gene TRBD2, 5 bases. CDR1 is LNHDA, CDR2 SQIVND, per germline (reference sequence). The CDR3 has 15 residues. V was shortened by 6 bases and J by 0 bases, with 13 bases between the two germline ends. In DNA, the CDR3 is TGTGCCAGTAGCCCGAGGGTAGCTAGCACAGATACGCAGTATTTT. It codes for CASSPRVASTDTQYF.

The chain uses TRBV5-1 and TRBJ2-3; no reliable D call. The CDR3 length is 13 residues. Trimming took 3 bases from V and 5 from J, leaving 10 bases between them. Germline assignment: CDR1 SGHRS and CDR2 YFSETQ. In DNA, the CDR3 is TGCGCCAGCAGCTCCACTGTGATAGATACGCAGTATTTT. It encodes CASSSTVIDTQYF.

This CDR3 is CASSQDPGTGGLNTEAFF. Written as DNA, the CDR3 is TGCGCCAGCAGCCAAGACCCCGGGACAGGGGGCTTGAACACTGAAGCTTTCTTT. The rearrangement uses TRBV4-3 and TRBJ1-1; 12 bases match TRBD1. The CDR3 consists of 18 residues. The V segment lost 0 bases and the J segment 0 bases; nucleotides outside the gene matches: 5. Germline values: CDR1 LGHNA, CDR2 YSLEER.

The J gene is TRBJ2-5, the V gene TRBV4-3, with 11 bases aligning to TRBD1. Germline V gene sequence: CDR1 LGHNA, CDR2 YSLEER. The CDR3 totals 17 residues. The V gene end was trimmed by 4 bases and the J gene end by 4 bases; junction bases not matched to a gene: 11. DNA of the CDR3: TGCGCCAGCAGCCCCGGACAGGGGGCTTTAGGGTCAGAGACCCAGTACTTC. This sequence encodes CASSPGQGALGSETQYF.

This chain links TRBV7-9 with TRBJ2-3; TRBD2 is a possible D gene (5 bases). Between the trimmed V and J ends, which lost 2 bases and 4 bases, there was a span of 7 bases. From germline, CDR1 is SEHNR and CDR2 FQNEAQ (reference sequence). The CDR3 length is 13 residues. CDR3 in amino acids: CASSLLASDTQYF. CDR3 sequence (DNA): TGTGCCAGCAGCTTACTAGCTTCAGATACGCAGTATTTT.

As for this clone: Other DNA variants within this sample encode the same CDR3. The chain joins TRBV30 to TRBJ2-1; 10 bases fit TRBD2. The germline V gene encodes CDR1 GTSNPN and CDR2 SVGIG (reference sequence). CDR3 size: 15 residues. The DNA of the CDR3 is TGTGCACTGCGGAGGCCAGTAGCGGGGGGTGGTGAGCAGTTCTTC. Amino acid sequence: CALRRPVAGGGEQFF.